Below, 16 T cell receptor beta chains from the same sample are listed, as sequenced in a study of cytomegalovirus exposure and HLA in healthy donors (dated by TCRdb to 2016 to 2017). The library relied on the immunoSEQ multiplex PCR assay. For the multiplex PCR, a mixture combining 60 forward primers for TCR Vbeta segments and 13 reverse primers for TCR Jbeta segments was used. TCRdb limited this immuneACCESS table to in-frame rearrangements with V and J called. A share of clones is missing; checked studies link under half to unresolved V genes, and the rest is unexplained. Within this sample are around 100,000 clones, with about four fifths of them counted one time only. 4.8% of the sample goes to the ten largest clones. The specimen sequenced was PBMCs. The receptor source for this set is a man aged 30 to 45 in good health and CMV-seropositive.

CDR3 region: CASARQGFFNQPQHF. The CDR3 nucleotides read TGTGCCAGTGCCCGACAGGGGTTCTTTAATCAGCCCCAGCATTTT. This chain links TRBV19 with TRBJ1-5; the match to TRBD1 covers 8 bases. V gave up 8 bases and J gave up 4 bases; unmatched junction bases: 10. The CDR3 extends over 15 amino acids. In germline, CDR1 is LNHDA, CDR2 SQIVND (reference sequence).

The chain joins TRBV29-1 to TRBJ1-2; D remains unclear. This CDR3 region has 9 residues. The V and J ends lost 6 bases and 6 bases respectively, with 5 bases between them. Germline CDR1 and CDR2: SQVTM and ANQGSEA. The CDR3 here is CSVGHGYTF. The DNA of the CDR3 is TGCAGCGTGGGCCATGGCTACACCTTC.

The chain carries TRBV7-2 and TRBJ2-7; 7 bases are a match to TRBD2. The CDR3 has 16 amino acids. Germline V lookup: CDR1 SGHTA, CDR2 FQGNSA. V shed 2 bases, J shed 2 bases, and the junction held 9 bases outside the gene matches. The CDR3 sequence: CASSLQEAGYAYEQYF. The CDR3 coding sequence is TGTGCCAGCAGCTTACAAGAAGCGGGGTACGCCTACGAGCAGTACTTC.

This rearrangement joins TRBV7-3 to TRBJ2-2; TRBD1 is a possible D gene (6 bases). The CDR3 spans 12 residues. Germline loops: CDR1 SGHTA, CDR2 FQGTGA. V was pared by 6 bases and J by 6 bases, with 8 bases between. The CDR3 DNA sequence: TGTGCCAGCAGGAAGGGGGCCGGGGAGCTGTTTTTT. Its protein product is CASRKGAGELFF.

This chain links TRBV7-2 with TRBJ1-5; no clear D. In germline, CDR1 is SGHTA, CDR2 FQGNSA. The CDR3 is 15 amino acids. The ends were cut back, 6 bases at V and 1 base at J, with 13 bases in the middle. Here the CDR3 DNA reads TGTGCCAGCAGGGCCCAGGCGGGGAGCAATCAGCCCCAGCATTTT. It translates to CASRAQAGSNQPQHF.

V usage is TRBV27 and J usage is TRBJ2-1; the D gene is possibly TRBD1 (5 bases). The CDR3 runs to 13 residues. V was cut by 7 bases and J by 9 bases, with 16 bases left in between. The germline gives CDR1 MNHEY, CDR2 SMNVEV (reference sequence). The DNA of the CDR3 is TGTGCCAGCACCCCCCTAGGGGAATTTGAGCAGTTCTTC. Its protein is CASTPLGEFEQFF.

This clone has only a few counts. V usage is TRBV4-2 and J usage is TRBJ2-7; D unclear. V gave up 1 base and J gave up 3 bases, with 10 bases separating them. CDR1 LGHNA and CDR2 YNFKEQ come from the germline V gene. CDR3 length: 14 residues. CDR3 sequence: CASSQVPDFYEQYF. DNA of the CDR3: TGTGCCAGCAGCCAAGTTCCAGATTTCTACGAGCAGTACTTC.

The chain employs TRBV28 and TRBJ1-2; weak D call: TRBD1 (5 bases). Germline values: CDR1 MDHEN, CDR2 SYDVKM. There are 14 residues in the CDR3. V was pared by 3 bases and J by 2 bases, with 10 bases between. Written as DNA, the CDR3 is TGTGCCAGCAGTTTCGCAGGGTCGAACTATGGCTACACCTTC. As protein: CASSFAGSNYGYTF.

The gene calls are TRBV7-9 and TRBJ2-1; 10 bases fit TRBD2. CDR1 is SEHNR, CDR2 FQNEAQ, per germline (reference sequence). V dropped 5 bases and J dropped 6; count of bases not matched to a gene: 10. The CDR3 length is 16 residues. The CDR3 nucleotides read TGTGCCAGCAGCCCCCGGGGGTCTAGCGGGGGCAATGAGCAGTTCTTC. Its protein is CASSPRGSSGGNEQFF.

The CDR3 protein is CALGQGADDQPQHF. The CDR3 DNA is TGTGCCCTGGGGCAGGGGGCTGATGATCAGCCCCAGCATTTT. This chain joins TRBV19 and TRBJ1-5; 8 bases map to TRBD1. This CDR3 comprises 14 residues. The germline V gene has CDR1 LNHDA and CDR2 SQIVND (reference sequence). V lost 11 bases to trimming and J lost 5 bases; unmatched junction nucleotides: 11. Complete variable domain (other parts from reference TRBV19 and TRBJ1-5): DGGITQSPKYLFRKEGQNVTLSCEQNLNHDAMYWYRQDPGQGLRLIYYSQIVNDFQKGDIAEGYSVSREKKESFPLTVTSAQKNPTAFYLCALGQGADDQPQHFGDGTRLSIL.

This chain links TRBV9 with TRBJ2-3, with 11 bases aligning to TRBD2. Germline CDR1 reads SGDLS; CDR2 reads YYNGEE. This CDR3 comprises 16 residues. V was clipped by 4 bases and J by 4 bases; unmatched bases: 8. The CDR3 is CASSPTTSGAADTQYF. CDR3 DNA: TGTGCCAGCAGCCCCACGACTAGCGGGGCGGCAGATACGCAGTATTTT.

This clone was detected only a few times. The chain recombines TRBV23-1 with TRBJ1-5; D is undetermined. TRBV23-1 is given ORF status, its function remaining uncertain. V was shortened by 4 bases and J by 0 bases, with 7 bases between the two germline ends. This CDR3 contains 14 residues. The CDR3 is CASSPRYSNQPQHF. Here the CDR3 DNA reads TGCGCCAGCAGTCCCCGCTATAGCAATCAGCCCCAGCATTTT.

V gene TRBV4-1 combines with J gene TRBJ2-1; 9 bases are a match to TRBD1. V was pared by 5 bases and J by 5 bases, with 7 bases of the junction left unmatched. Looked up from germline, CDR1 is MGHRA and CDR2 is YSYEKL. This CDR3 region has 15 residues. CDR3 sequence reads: CASSIQDRGHNEQFF. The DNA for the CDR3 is TGCGCCAGCAGCATCCAGGACAGGGGCCACAATGAGCAGTTCTTC.

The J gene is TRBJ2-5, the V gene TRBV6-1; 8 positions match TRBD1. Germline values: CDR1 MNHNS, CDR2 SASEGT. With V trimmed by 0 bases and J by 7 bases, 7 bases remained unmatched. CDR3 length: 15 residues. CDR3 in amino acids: CASSEAYRGSGTQYF. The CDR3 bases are TGTGCCAGCAGTGAAGCCTACAGGGGGTCGGGGACCCAGTACTTC.

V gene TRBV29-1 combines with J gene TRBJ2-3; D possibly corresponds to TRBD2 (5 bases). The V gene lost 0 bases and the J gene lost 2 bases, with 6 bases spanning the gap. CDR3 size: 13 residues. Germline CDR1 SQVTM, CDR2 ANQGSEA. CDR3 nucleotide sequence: TGCAGCGTTGAAGACGGGATCACAGATACGCAGTATTTT. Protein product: CSVEDGITDTQYF.

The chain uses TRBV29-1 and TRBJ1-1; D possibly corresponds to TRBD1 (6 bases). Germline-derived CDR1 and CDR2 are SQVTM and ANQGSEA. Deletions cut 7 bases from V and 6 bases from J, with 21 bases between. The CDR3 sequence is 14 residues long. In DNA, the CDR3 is TGCAGCGGGGACACTCCCGAACGGTCGGCTGAAGCTTTCTTT. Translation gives CSGDTPERSAEAFF.